This T cell receptor beta chain stems from a study of blood T cells in healthy people across ages. Study in general: About one barcoded beta molecule was captured per two T cells (by template switching).

Germline V gene data show CDR1 as SGHTA and CDR2 as FQGTGA. J gave up 0 bases and V 5 bases, and 14 bases lay outside the gene matches. This CDR3 comprises 18 residues. Per sample, a minimum of 6.5 million PBMCs were isolated. Alongside a J-beta primer mix, a sample-barcoded 5' primer served in a second PCR lasting about 7 to 11 cycles. TCRdb reprocessed the 5' RACE reads with MiXCR, giving one entry per CDR3 protein. Among roughly 640,000 distinct CDR3 sequences listed, about 30% were seen once. This clonotype was found a few times. The chain employs TRBV7-3 and TRBJ2-3; 7 positions agree with TRBD1. The receptor comes from a woman of 80 years or more in good health. Sequencing was carried out using blood. This CDR3 is CASSPTPTGAASTDTQYF. The CDR3 DNA is TGTGCCAGCAGCCCAACCCCCACAGGGGCCGCTAGCACAGATACGCAGTATTTT.